This T cell receptor beta chain derives from a study of shared clonotypes between healthy human individuals. From germline, CDR1 is SGHVS and CDR2 FQNEAQ. The CDR3 totals 15 residues. After removal of 2 bases from V and 2 bases from J, the junction contained 3 bases not matched to a gene. Assay used: immunoSEQ multiplex PCR; TCRdb lists only in-frame clones, some missing. Found here are more than 400,000 clones, 90% to 96% of them singletons; the top ten hold about 0.057%. Input material: naive CD4+ T cells sorted from blood. Subset specified: CD45RA+ positively selected. The sequence derives from a woman aged 30 to 39 in good health. The J gene is TRBJ2-3, the V gene TRBV7-8; 8 bases map to TRBD2. In DNA, the CDR3 is TGTGCCAGCAGCTTACGCGGGAGGCCCACAGATACGCAGTATTTT. It is translated as CASSLRGRPTDTQYF. Supplemented by reference TRBV7-8 and TRBJ2-3, the full variable domain reads GAGVSQSPRYKVAKRGQDVALRCDPISGHVSLFWYQQALGQGPEFLTYFQNEAQLDKSGLPSDRFFAERPEGSVSTLKIQRTQQEDSAVYLCASSLRGRPTDTQYFGPGTRLTVL.